Listed below are T cell receptor beta chains from one sample, sequenced in a study of cytomegalovirus exposure and HLA in healthy donors. Clones were sequenced by immunoSEQ multiplex PCR, and TCRdb holds only the in-frame ones, with some missing. This table holds some 120,000 clones, 70% to 85% found once. Sequencing was carried out using PBMCs. The receptors here all came from a human donor in good health. Both conserved end residues are part of each CDR3. The order of the fields is V gene, J gene, clone size, D gene, CDR3 DNA, CDR3 protein. A D gene is named only where the DNA matches it firmly. Size values are once, few and many counts, or a class for expanded clones, and some rows have none.

TRBV30	TRBJ2-7	.	TRBD2	TGTGCCTGGAGTTGGACTAGCGGATCCTACGAGCAGTACTTC	CAWSWTSGSYEQYF
TRBV10-3	TRBJ2-7	.	TRBD2	TGTGCCATCAGTGACGTAAGGCGGGGGGCCTACGAGCAGTACTTC	CAISDVRRGAYEQYF
TRBV11-3	TRBJ2-1	few	TRBD1	TGTGCCAGCAGCAAGGGGACAGGGGAGACGAGCAATGAGCAGTTCTTC	CASSKGTGETSNEQFF
TRBV19	TRBJ2-6	few	TRBD1	TGTGCCAGTACCACGACAGGGGGCCGCTCTGGGGCCAACGTCCTGACTTTC	CASTTTGGRSGANVLTF
TRBV19	TRBJ2-3	.	TRBD2	TGTGCCAGTAGCGGGACTAGCGGGAACTCAGATACGCAGTATTTT	CASSGTSGNSDTQYF
TRBV2	TRBJ1-2	few	.	TGTGCCACCTCCGGGACAACGTTCGATGGCTACACCTTC	CATSGTTFDGYTF
TRBV10-3	TRBJ2-7	.	TRBD1	TGTGCCATCAGTGGGACAGGGGTTTCGGGCGAGCAGTACTTC	CAISGTGVSGEQYF
TRBV7-8	TRBJ1-4	.	.	TGTGCCAGCAGCTTACATTCTGGGAGGACTAATGAAAAACTGTTTTTT	CASSLHSGRTNEKLFF
TRBV4-2	TRBJ2-7	.	TRBD2	TGTGCCAGCAGCCAAGAGGCTAGCGGCACCTACGAGCAGTACTTC	CASSQEASGTYEQYF
TRBV28	TRBJ2-7	.	.	TGTGCCAGCAGTTTGGTCCCGGCCAGGGCGGCTTTTCACGAGCAGTACTTC	CASSLVPARAAFHEQYF
TRBV18	TRBJ1-2	.	TRBD1	TGTGCCAGCTCACCCAGGACAGGGGATGGCTACACCTTC	CASSPRTGDGYTF
TRBV25-1	TRBJ2-7	.	TRBD1	TGTGCCAGCGGTCGGGGGGGACAGGGGGCCTACGAGCAGTACTTC	CASGRGGQGAYEQYF
TRBV28	TRBJ2-7	.	.	TGTGCCAGCAAGGGAGCGGCCAGCTCCTACGAGCAGTACTTC	CASKGAASSYEQYF
TRBV7-6	TRBJ1-6	.	TRBD1	TGTGCCAGCAGCTTAGTGAGGACAGGGGAAAATTCACCCCTCCACTTT	CASSLVRTGENSPLHF
TRBV12-5	TRBJ1-2	.	.	TGTGCGGGCTCATTACGTGGCTACACCTTC	CAGSLRGYTF
TRBV5-1	TRBJ2-7	.	TRBD2	TGCGCCAGCAGCAAAACTAGCGGGACAATCTACGAGCAGTACTTC	CASSKTSGTIYEQYF
TRBV5-1	TRBJ1-2	.	TRBD1	TGCGCCAGCAGTTCGACAGGGGGCTATGGCTACACCTTC	CASSSTGGYGYTF
TRBV2	TRBJ2-1	.	.	TGTGCCAGCAGCGCTCCGGGACTCCCGACTGAGCAGTTCTTC	CASSAPGLPTEQFF
TRBV18	TRBJ1-5	.	.	TGTGCCAGCTCAACCCAGGATTATAGCAATCAGCCCCAGCATTTT	CASSTQDYSNQPQHF
TRBV29-1	TRBJ2-1	.	TRBD2	TGCAGCGTTCAAGGACTAGCTGCTGAGCAGTTCTTC	CSVQGLAAEQFF
TRBV7-9	TRBJ2-3	.	.	TGTGCCAGCAGCTTAGGCCAGGGAGGCATAGATACGCAGTATTTT	CASSLGQGGIDTQYF
TRBV19	TRBJ1-2	.	.	TGTGCCAGTAGTATGAGGGCGCACTATGGCTACACCTTC	CASSMRAHYGYTF
TRBV5-4	TRBJ1-2	.	.	TGTGCCAGCAGCGCCGGACAGTGGTATGGCTACACCTTC	CASSAGQWYGYTF
TRBV5-1	TRBJ2-2	.	.	TGCGCCAGCAGCCCCGTTGGAGGTTTCACCGGGGAGCTGTTTTTT	CASSPVGGFTGELFF
TRBV19	TRBJ1-2	.	.	TGTGCCAGTAGTGTATCAACCAGGGCCGACTATGGCTACACCTTC	CASSVSTRADYGYTF
TRBV7-2	TRBJ2-6	.	.	TGTGCCAGCAGCTTGAGATCTGGGGCCAACGTCCTGACTTTC	CASSLRSGANVLTF
TRBV4-1	TRBJ2-7	.	.	TGCGCCAGCAGCCAAGCGGACGAGCAGTACTTC	CASSQADEQYF
TRBV11-2	TRBJ2-4	few	.	TGTGCCAGCACCGTCGAGGGGGGGAAAAACATTCAGTACTTC	CASTVEGGKNIQYF
TRBV29-1	TRBJ1-1	.	.	TGCAGCGTTGAAGCAGGGGTTACTGAAGCTTTCTTT	CSVEAGVTEAFF